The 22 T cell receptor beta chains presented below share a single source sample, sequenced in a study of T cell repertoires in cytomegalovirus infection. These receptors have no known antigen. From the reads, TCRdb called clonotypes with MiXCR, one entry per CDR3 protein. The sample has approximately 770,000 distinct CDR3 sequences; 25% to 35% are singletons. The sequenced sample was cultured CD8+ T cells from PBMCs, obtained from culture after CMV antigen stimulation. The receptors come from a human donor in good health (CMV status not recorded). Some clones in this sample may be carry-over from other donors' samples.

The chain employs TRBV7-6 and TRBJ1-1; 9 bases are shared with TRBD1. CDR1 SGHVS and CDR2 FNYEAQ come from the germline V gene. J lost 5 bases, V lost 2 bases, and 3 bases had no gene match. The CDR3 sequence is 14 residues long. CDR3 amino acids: CASSLPQGATEAFF. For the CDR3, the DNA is TGTGCCAGCAGCTTACCACAGGGGGCAACTGAAGCTTTCTTT.

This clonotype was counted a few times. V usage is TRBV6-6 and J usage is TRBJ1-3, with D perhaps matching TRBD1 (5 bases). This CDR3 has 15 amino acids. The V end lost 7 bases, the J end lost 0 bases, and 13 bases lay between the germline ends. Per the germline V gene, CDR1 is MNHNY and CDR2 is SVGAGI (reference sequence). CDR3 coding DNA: TGTGCCAGCATAGCGGACACAACCTCTGGAAACACCATATATTTT. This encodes CASIADTTSGNTIYF.

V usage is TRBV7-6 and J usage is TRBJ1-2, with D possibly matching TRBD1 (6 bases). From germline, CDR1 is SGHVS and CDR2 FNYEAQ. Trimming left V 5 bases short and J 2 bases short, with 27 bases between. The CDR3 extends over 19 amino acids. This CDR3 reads CASSDRITGTPVTNYGYTF. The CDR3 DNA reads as TGTGCCAGCAGCGATAGAATAACAGGGACACCCGTAACAAACTATGGCTACACCTTC.

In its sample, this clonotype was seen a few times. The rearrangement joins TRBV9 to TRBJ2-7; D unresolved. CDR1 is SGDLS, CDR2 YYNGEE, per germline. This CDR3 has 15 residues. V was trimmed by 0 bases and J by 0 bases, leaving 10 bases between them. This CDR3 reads CASSVDLQSSYEQYF. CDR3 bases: TGTGCCAGCAGCGTAGACCTCCAAAGCTCCTACGAGCAGTACTTC.

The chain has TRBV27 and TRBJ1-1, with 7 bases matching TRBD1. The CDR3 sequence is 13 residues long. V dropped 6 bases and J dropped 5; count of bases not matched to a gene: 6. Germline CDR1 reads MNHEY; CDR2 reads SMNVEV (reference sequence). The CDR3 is CASSTDRETEAFF. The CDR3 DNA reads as TGTGCCAGCAGCACTGACAGGGAAACTGAAGCTTTCTTT.

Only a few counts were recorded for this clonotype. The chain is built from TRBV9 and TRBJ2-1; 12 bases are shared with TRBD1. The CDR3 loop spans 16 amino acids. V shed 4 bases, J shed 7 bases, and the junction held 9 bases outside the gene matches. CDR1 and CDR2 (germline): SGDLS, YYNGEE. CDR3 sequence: CASSLPGQGARNEQFF. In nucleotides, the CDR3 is TGTGCCAGCAGCTTGCCGGGACAGGGGGCGAGGAATGAGCAGTTCTTC.

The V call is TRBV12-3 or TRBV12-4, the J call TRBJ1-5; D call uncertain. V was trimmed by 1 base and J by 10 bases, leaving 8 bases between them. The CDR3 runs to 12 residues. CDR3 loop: CASSLGQSPQHF. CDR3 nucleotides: TGTGCCAGCAGTTTAGGACAAAGTCCCCAGCATTTT.

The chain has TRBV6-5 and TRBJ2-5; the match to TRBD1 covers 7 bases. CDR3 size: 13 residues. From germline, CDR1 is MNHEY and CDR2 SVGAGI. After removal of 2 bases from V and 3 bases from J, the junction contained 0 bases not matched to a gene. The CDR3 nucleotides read TGTGCCAGCAGTTACGACAGGGAAGAGACCCAGTACTTC. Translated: CASSYDREETQYF.

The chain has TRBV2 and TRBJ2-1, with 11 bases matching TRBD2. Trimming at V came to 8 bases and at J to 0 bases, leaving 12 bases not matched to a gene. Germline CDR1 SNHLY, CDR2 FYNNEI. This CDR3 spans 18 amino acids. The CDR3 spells CASSGTSGHRSSYNEQFF. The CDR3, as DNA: TGTGCCAGCTCCGGGACTAGCGGCCACAGGAGCTCCTACAATGAGCAGTTCTTC.

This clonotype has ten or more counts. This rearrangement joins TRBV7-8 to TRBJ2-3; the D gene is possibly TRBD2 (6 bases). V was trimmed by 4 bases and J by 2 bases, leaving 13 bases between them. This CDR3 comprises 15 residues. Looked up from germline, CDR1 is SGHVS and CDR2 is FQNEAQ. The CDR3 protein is CASSYPTSYTDTQYF. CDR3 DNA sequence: TGTGCCAGCAGCTACCCGACTAGTTACACAGATACGCAGTATTTT.

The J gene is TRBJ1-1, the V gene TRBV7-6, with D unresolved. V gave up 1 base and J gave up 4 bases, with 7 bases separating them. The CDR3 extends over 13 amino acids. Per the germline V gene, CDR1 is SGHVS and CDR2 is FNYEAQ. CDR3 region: CASSLESPTEAFF. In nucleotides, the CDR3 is TGTGCCAGCAGCTTAGAAAGCCCCACTGAAGCTTTCTTT.

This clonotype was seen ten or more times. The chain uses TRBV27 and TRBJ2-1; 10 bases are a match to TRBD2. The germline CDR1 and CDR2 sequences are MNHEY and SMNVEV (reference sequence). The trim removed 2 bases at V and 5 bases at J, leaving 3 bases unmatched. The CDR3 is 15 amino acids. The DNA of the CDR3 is TGTGCCAGCAGTTTAGGAGCGGGGGGGGACAATGAGCAGTTCTTC. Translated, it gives CASSLGAGGDNEQFF.

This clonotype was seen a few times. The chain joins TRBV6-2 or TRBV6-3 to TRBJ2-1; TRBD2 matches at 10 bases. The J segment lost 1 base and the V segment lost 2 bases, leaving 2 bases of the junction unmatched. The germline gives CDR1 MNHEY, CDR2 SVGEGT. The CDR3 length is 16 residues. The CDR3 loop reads CASSYRSGGSYNEQFF. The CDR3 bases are TGTGCCAGCAGTTACCGTAGCGGGGGGTCCTACAATGAGCAGTTCTTC.

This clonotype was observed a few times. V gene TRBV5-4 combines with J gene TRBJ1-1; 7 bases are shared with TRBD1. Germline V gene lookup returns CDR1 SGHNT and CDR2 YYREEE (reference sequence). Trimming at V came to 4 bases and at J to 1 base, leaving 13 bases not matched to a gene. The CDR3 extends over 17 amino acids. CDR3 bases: TGTGCCAGCAGCCCCGCCTCCGGACAGGCCCCGAACACTGAAGCTTTCTTT. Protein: CASSPASGQAPNTEAFF.

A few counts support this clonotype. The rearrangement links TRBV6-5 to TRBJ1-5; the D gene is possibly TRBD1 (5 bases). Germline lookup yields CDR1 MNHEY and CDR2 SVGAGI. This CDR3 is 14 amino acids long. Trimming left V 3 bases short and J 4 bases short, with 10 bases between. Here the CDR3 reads CASSYGGWNQPQHF. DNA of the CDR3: TGTGCCAGCAGTTATGGGGGGTGGAATCAGCCCCAGCATTTT.

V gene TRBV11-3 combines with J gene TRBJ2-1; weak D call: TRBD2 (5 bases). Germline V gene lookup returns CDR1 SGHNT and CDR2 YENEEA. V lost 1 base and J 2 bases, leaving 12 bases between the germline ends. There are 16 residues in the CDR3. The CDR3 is CASSLVGGETYNEQFF. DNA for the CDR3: TGTGCCAGCAGCTTAGTAGGAGGAGAAACCTACAATGAGCAGTTCTTC.

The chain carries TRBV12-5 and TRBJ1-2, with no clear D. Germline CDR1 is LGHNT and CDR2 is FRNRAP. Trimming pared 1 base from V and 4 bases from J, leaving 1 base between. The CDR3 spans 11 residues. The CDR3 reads CASGLAYGYTF. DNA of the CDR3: TGTGCTAGTGGTTTGGCCTATGGCTACACCTTC.

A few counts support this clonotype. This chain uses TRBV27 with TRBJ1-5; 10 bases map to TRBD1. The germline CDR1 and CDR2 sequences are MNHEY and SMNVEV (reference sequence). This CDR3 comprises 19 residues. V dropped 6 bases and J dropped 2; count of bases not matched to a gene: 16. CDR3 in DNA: TGTGCCAGCAGGCCATCCGGGACAGGGGCACCAAGTGGCAATCAGCCCCAGCATTTT. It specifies CASRPSGTGAPSGNQPQHF.

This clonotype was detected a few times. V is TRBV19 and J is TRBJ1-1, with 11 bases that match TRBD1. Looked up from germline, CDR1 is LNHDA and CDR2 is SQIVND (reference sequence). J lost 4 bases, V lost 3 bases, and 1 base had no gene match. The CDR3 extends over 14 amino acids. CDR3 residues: CASSMGTGGTEAFF. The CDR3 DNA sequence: TGTGCCAGTAGTATGGGGACAGGGGGCACTGAAGCTTTCTTT. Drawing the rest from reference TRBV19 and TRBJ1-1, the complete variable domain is DGGITQSPKYLFRKEGQNVTLSCEQNLNHDAMYWYRQDPGQGLRLIYYSQIVNDFQKGDIAEGYSVSREKKESFPLTVTSAQKNPTAFYLCASSMGTGGTEAFFGQGTRLTVV.

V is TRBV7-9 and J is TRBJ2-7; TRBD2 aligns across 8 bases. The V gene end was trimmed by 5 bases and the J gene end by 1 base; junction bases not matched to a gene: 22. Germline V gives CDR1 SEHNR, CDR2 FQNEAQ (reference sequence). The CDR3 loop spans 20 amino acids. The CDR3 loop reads CASSPTVRGAGDHNSYEQYF. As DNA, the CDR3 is TGTGCCAGCAGCCCCACCGTGAGGGGAGCGGGGGACCACAATTCCTACGAGCAGTACTTC. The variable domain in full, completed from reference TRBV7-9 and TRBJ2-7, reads DTGVSQNPRHKITKRGQNVTFRCDPISEHNRLYWYRQTLGQGPEFLTYFQNEAQLEKSRLLSDRFSAERPKGSFSTLEIQRTEQGDSAMYLCASSPTVRGAGDHNSYEQYFGPGTRLTVT.

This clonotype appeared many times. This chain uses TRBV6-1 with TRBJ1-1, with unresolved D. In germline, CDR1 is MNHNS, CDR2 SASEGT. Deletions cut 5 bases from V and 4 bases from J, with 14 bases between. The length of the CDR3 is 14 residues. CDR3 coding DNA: TGTGCCAGCAGTCTGTCCCCAGGTGTCACTGAAGCTTTCTTT. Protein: CASSLSPGVTEAFF.

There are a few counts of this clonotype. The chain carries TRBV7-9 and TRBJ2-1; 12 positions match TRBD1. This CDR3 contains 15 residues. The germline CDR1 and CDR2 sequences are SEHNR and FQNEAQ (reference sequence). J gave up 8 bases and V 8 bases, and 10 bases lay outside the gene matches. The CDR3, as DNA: TGTGCCAGCTTACGGGGGACAGGGGGCATCGATGAGCAGTTCTTC. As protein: CASLRGTGGIDEQFF.